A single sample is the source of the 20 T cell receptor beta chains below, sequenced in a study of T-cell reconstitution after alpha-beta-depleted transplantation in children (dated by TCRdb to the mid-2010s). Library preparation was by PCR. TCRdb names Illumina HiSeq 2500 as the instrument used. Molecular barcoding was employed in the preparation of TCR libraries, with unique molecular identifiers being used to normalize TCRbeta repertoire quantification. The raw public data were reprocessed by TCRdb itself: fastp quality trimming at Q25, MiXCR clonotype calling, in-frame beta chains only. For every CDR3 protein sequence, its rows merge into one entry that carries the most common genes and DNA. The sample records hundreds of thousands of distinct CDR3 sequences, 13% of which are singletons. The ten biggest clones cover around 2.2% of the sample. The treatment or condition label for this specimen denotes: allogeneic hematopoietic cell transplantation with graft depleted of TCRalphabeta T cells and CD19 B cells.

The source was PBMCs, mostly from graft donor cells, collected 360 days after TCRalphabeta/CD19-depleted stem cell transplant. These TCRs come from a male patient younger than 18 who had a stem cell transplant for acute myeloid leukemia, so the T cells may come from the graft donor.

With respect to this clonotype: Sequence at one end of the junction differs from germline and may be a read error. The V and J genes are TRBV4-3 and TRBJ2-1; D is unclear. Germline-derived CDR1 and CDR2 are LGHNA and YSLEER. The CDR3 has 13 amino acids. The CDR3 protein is CASSLSPYDEQFF. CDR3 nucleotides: TGCGCCAGCAGCCTTTCGCCCTACGATGAGCAGTTCTTC.

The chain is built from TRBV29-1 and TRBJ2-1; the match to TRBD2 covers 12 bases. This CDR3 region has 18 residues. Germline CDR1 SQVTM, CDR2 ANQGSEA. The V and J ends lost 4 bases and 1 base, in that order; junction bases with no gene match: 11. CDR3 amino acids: CSVGVTSGRPRSYNEQFF. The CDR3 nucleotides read TGCAGCGTTGGAGTGACTAGCGGGAGACCAAGATCCTACAATGAGCAGTTCTTC.

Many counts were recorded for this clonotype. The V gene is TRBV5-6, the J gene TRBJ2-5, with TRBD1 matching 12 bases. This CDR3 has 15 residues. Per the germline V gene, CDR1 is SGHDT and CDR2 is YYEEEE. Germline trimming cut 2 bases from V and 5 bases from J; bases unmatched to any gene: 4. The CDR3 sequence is CASSFGTGGFETQYF. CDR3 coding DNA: TGTGCCAGCAGCTTTGGGACAGGGGGCTTTGAGACCCAGTACTTC.

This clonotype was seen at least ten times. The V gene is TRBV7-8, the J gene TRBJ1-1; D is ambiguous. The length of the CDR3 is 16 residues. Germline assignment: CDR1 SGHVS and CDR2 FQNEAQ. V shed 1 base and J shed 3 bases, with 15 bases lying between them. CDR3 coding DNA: TGTGCCAGCAGCTTAGGGCCCGGGCCTGGGGACACTGAAGCTTTCTTT. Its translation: CASSLGPGPGDTEAFF.

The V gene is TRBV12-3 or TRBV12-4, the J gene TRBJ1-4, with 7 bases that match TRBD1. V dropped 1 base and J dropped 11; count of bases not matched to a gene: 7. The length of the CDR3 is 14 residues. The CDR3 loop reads CASSLGGPGQKLFF. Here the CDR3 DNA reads TGTGCCAGCAGTTTAGGGGGGCCGGGACAGAAACTGTTTTTT.

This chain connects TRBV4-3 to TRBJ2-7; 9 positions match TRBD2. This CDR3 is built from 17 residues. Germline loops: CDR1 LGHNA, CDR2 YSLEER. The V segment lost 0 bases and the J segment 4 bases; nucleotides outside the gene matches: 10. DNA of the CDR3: TGCGCCAGCAGCCAAGATGCGTTCGGGAGCGGGGGGTACGAGCAGTACTTC. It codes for CASSQDAFGSGGYEQYF.

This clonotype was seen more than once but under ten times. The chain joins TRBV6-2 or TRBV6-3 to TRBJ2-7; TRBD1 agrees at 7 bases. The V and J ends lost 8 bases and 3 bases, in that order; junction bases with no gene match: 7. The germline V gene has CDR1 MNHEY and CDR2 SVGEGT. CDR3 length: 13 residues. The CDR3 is CASADRARYEQYF. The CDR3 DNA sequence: TGTGCCAGCGCCGACAGGGCCCGCTACGAGCAGTACTTC.

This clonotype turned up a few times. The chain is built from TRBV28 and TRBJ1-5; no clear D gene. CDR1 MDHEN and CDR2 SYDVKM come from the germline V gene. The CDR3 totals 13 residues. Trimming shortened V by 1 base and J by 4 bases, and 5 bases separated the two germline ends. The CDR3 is CASSLLVNQPQHF. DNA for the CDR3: TGTGCCAGCAGTTTATTGGTAAATCAGCCCCAGCATTTT.

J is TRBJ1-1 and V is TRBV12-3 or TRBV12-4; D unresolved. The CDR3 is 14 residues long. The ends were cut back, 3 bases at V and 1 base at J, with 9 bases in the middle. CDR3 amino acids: CASSFWEGNTEAFF. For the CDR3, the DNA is TGTGCCAGCAGTTTTTGGGAGGGGAACACTGAAGCTTTCTTT.

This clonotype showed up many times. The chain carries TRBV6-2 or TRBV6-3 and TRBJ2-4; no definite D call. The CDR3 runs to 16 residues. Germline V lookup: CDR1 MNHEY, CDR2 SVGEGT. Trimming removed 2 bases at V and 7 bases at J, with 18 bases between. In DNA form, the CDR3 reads TGTGCCAGCAGTTACCGACCCGGCCAGGCGCTTAACATTCAGTACTTC. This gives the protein CASSYRPGQALNIQYF.

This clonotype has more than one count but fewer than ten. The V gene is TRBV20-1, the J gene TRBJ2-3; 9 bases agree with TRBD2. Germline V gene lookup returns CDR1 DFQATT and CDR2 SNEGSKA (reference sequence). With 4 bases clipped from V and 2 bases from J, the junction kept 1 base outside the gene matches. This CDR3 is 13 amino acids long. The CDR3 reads CSATSGNTDTQYF. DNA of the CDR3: TGCAGTGCTACTAGCGGGAACACAGATACGCAGTATTTT.

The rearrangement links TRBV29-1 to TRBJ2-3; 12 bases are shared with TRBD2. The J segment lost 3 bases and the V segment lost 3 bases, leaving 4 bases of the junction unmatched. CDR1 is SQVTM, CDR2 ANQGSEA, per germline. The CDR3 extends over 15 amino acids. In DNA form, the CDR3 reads TGCAGCGTTGATTCTAGCGGGAGGGGGACAGATACGCAGTATTTT. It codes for CSVDSSGRGTDTQYF.

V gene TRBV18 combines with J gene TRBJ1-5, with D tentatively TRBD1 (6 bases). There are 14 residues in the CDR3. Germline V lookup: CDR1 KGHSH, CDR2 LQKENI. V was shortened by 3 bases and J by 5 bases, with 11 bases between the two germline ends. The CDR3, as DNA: TGTGCCAGCTCACCCGTCAGGGGCCATCAGCCCCAGCATTTT. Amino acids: CASSPVRGHQPQHF.

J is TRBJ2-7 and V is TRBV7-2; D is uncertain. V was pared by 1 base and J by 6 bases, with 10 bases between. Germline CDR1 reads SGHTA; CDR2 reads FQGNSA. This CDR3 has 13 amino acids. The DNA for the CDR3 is TGTGCCAGCAGCTTAGGGGTTAGGGCCGAGCAGTACTTC. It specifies CASSLGVRAEQYF.

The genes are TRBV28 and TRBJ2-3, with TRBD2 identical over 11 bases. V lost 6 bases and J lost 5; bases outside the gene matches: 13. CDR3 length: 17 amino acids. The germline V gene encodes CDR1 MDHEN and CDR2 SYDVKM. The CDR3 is CASSPITSGSTLDTQYF. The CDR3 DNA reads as TGTGCCAGCAGCCCTATCACTAGCGGGAGTACTCTAGATACGCAGTATTTT.

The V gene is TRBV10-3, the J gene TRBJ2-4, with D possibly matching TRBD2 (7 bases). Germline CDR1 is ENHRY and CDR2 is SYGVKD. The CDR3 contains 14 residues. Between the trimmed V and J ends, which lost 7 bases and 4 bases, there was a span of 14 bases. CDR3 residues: CAIKGEGEKNIQYF. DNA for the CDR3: TGTGCCATCAAAGGGGAGGGGGAAAAAAACATTCAGTACTTC.

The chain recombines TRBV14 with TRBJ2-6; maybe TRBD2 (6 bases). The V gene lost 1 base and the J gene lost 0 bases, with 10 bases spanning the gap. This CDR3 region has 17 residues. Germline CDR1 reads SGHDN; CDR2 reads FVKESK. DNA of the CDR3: TGTGCCAGCAGCCAAGTTTGGGGGGACTCTGGGGCCAACGTCCTGACTTTC. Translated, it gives CASSQVWGDSGANVLTF.

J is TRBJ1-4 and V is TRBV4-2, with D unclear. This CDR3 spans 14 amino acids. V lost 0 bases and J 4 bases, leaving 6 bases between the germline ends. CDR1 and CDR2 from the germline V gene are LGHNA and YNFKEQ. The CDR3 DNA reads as TGTGCCAGCAGCCAAGAAAGCAGTAATGAAAAACTGTTTTTT. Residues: CASSQESSNEKLFF.

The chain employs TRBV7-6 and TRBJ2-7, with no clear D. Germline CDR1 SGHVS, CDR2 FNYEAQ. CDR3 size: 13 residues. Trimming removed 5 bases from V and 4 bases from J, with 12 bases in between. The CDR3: CASSVRAEYEQYF. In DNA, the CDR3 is TGTGCCAGCAGCGTTAGGGCCGAGTACGAGCAGTACTTC.

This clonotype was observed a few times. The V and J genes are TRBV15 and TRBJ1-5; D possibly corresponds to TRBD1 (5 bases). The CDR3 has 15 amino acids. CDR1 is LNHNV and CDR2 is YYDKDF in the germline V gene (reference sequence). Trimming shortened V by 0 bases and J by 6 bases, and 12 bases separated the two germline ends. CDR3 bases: TGTGCCACCAGCAGAGATACAGGCACGGTTCAGCCCCAGCATTTT. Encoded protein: CATSRDTGTVQPQHF.